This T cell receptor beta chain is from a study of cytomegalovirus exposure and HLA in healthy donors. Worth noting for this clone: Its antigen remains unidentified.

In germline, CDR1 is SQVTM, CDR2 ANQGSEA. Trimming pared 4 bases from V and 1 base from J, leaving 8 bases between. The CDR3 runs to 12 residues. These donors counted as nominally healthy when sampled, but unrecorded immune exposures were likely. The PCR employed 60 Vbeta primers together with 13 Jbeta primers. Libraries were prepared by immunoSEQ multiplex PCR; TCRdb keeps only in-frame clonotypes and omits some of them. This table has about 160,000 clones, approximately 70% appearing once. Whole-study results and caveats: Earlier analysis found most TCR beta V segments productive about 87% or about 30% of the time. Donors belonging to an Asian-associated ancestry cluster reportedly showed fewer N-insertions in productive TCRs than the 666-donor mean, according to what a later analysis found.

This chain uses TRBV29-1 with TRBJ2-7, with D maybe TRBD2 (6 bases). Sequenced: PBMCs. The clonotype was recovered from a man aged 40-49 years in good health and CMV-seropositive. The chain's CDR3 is CSVVRGSYEQYF. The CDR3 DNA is TGCAGCGTTGTTCGGGGGTCCTACGAGCAGTACTTC.